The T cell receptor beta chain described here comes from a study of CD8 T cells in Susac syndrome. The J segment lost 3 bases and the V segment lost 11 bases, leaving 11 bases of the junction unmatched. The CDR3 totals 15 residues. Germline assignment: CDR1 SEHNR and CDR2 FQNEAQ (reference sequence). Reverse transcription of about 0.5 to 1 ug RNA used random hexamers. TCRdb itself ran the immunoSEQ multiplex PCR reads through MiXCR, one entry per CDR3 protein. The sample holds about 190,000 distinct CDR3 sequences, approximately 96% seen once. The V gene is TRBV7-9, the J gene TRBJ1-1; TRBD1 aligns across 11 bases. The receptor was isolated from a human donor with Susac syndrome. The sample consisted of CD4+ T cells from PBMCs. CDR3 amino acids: CASRGTGGEYTEAFF. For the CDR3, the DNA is TGTGCCTCCCGTGGGACAGGGGGTGAGTACACTGAAGCTTTCTTT.